The 21 T cell receptor beta chains reported below all come from one sample, sequenced in a study of cytomegalovirus exposure and HLA in healthy donors. Researchers ran the PCR with 60 Vbeta and 13 Jbeta primers. Measured with immunoSEQ multiplex PCR; TCRdb has only the in-frame clones, and not every one. The sample contains 120,000 to 150,000 clones, roughly 80% of which appear only once. Sequenced material: PBMCs. All receptors come from a man in his forties in good health and CMV-seropositive.

The J gene is TRBJ1-5, the V gene TRBV4-3, with 10 bases identical to TRBD1. Germline V CDR1 and CDR2: LGHNA, YSLEER. Losses at the gene ends were 0 bases for V and 6 bases for J; bases not matched to a gene: 2. This CDR3 comprises 15 residues. CDR3 coding DNA: TGCGCCAGCAGCCAAGATAGGACAGGGGGTCAGCCCCAGCATTTT. Its protein is CASSQDRTGGQPQHF.

CDR3 region: CASSEGLAATNEKLFF. The CDR3 region has the DNA TGTGCCAGCAGTGAAGGTCTTGCGGCAACTAATGAAAAACTGTTTTTT. The rearrangement joins TRBV25-1 to TRBJ1-4; no firm D call. CDR3 length equals 16 residues. Deletions cut 2 bases from V and 0 bases from J, with 10 bases between. CDR1 is MGHDK, CDR2 SYGVNS, per germline.

CDR3 DNA: TGCAGCGTTGAGGGAGGGGTCGGAACCTACGAGCAGTACTTC. This encodes CSVEGGVGTYEQYF. This sequence joins TRBV29-1 and TRBJ2-5, with TRBD2 identical over 7 bases. The J call may not be correct, given that the DNA end is closer to TRBJ2-7. The CDR3 runs to 14 residues. Germline CDR1 reads SQVTM; CDR2 reads ANQGSEA.

CDR3 nucleotide sequence: TGTGCCAGCAGTTATGACGCAGGGTTGTTTAGTTCACCCCTCCACTTT. Encoded protein: CASSYDAGLFSSPLHF. The chain recombines TRBV6-5 with TRBJ1-6, with D perhaps matching TRBD1 (5 bases). The V end was cut by 3 bases, the J end by 9 bases, with 18 bases between. CDR1 is MNHEY, CDR2 SVGAGI, per germline. The CDR3 is 16 amino acids.

This clone was recorded only once. The junction does not match germline at one end; this may be a read error. The chain employs TRBV7-9 and TRBJ1-1; 7 bases agree with TRBD1. Germline V lookup: CDR1 SEHNR, CDR2 FQNEAQ (reference sequence). The CDR3 loop spans 14 amino acids. The DNA of the CDR3 is TGTGCCAGCAGCAAGACAGGGTCGGTGGATGAAGCTTCCTTT. Its translation: CASSKTGSVDEASF.

The chain uses TRBV28 and TRBJ1-5; 7 bases are shared with TRBD1. The CDR3 covers 17 residues. Germline V CDR1 and CDR2: MDHEN, SYDVKM. The junction had 13 bases not matched to a gene; V was cut back by 7 bases and J by 1 base. CDR3 DNA sequence: TGTGCCAGCACTACGGGGACAGCGTACTTGAGCAATCAGCCCCAGCATTTT. Encoded protein: CASTTGTAYLSNQPQHF.

This clone was picked up a small number of times. The chain employs TRBV6-5 and TRBJ2-5; tentative D call: TRBD2 (6 bases). This CDR3 contains 13 residues. Looked up from germline, CDR1 is MNHEY and CDR2 is SVGAGI. Trimming removed 2 bases at V and 4 bases at J, with 8 bases between. CDR3 residues: CASSYGGRETQYF. Written as DNA, the CDR3 is TGTGCCAGCAGTTACGGAGGGAGAGAGACCCAGTACTTC.

The chain links TRBV4-3 to TRBJ1-1; tentatively, D is TRBD1 (5 bases). CDR3 length: 16 amino acids. The germline V gene has CDR1 LGHNA and CDR2 YSLEER. V lost 2 bases and J 1 base, leaving 14 bases between the germline ends. CDR3 region: CASSQKGASPNTEAFF. CDR3 nucleotides: TGCGCCAGCAGCCAAAAAGGGGCCAGCCCGAACACTGAAGCTTTCTTT.

The V call is TRBV27, the J call TRBJ2-7, with 8 nucleotides matching TRBD2. CDR3 size: 13 residues. The germline gives CDR1 MNHEY, CDR2 SMNVEV (reference sequence). CDR3 nucleotides: TGTCCGGGGGCGGGAGGTCCCTCCTACGAGCAGTACTTC. The encoded protein is CPGAGGPSYEQYF.

The CDR3 nucleotides read TGTGCCAGCAGTCCCCCAGGACAGGGCATCAATCAGCCCCAGCATTTT. This encodes CASSPPGQGINQPQHF. V and J are TRBV28 and TRBJ1-5; TRBD1 aligns across 8 bases. Per germline, CDR1 MDHEN and CDR2 SYDVKM. CDR3 length: 16 residues. J was trimmed by 3 bases and V by 5 bases; bases with no gene match: 9. The full variable domain, in which reference TRBV28 and TRBJ1-5 provide the parts outside the CDR3, is DVKVTQSSRYLVKRTGEKVFLECVQDMDHENMFWYRQDPGLGLRLIYFSYDVKMKEKGDIPEGYSVSREKKERFSLILESASTNQTSMYLCASSPPGQGINQPQHFGDGTRLSIL.

The chain links TRBV7-9 to TRBJ2-5, with TRBD2 as a possible D gene (5 bases). CDR3 length: 14 residues. The V end was cut by 1 base, the J end by 5 bases, with 11 bases between. Germline V gene data show CDR1 as SEHNR and CDR2 as FQNEAQ (reference sequence). CDR3 coding DNA: TGTGCCAGCAGCTTAGGGGGAGAGGTGGAGACCCAGTACTTC. Protein: CASSLGGEVETQYF.

The chain uses TRBV9 and TRBJ2-1, with a possible D match to TRBD2 (6 bases). CDR1 is SGDLS and CDR2 is YYNGEE in the germline V gene. V gave up 0 bases and J gave up 8 bases, with 12 bases separating them. This CDR3 spans 14 amino acids. The chain's CDR3 is CASSVGLVVDEQFF. CDR3 in DNA: TGTGCCAGCAGCGTAGGACTAGTAGTCGATGAGCAGTTCTTC. Based on the CDR3 plus reference TRBV9 and TRBJ2-1, the full variable domain is DSGVTQTPKHLITATGQRVTLRCSPRSGDLSVYWYQQSLDQGLQFLIQYYNGEERAKGNILERFSAQQFPDLHSELNLSSLELGDSALYFCASSVGLVVDEQFFGPGTRLTVL.

This clone turned up a few times. This sequence joins TRBV11-2 and TRBJ1-2; 7 positions agree with TRBD1. Trimming cost V 0 bases and J 13 bases; bases outside gene matches: 8. CDR1 SGHAT and CDR2 FQNNGV come from the germline V gene. The CDR3 is 13 amino acids. The CDR3 bases are TGTGCCAGCAGCTTAGACCGGACAGGACTTACCACCTTC. Protein sequence: CASSLDRTGLTTF. Supplemented by reference TRBV11-2 and TRBJ1-2, the full variable domain reads EAGVAQSPRYKIIEKRQSVAFWCNPISGHATLYWYQQILGQGPKLLIQFQNNGVVDDSQLPKDRFSAERLKGVDSTLKIQPAKLEDSAVYLCASSLDRTGLTTFGSGTRLTVV.

The V and J genes are TRBV5-1 and TRBJ2-1; 8 nucleotides agree with TRBD2. This CDR3 comprises 14 residues. V shed 6 bases, J shed 8 bases, and the junction held 10 bases outside the gene matches. The germline CDR1 and CDR2 sequences are SGHRS and YFSETQ. The CDR3: CASNVAGLLDEQFF. The DNA for the CDR3 is TGCGCCAGCAATGTAGCGGGATTGTTGGATGAGCAGTTCTTC.

The chain couples TRBV4-2 to TRBJ2-6; TRBD1 matches 7 bases. The germline CDR1 and CDR2 sequences are LGHNA and YNFKEQ. After removal of 0 bases from V and 0 bases from J, the junction contained 2 bases not matched to a gene. The CDR3 is 17 residues long. CDR3 sequence: CASSQDRDSSGANVLTF. CDR3 DNA sequence: TGTGCCAGCAGCCAAGACAGGGACAGCTCTGGGGCCAACGTCCTGACTTTC.

The chain combines TRBV5-1 with TRBJ2-7; possibly TRBD1 for D (5 bases). Germline V gene data show CDR1 as SGHRS and CDR2 as YFSETQ. The CDR3 contains 19 residues. Deletions cut 0 bases from V and 5 bases from J, with 27 bases between. CDR3 bases: TGCGCCAGCAGCTTGGCGTCTACAGGATCCTTTCGTTCAACGGACGAGCAGTACTTC. The encoded protein is CASSLASTGSFRSTDEQYF.

This chain links TRBV25-1 with TRBJ2-3; 9 bases match TRBD2. This CDR3 spans 17 amino acids. V was pared by 1 base and J by 2 bases, with 7 bases of the junction left unmatched. Germline assignment: CDR1 MGHDK and CDR2 SYGVNS. This CDR3 reads CASSESAGGPVTDTQYF. The DNA of the CDR3 is TGTGCCAGCAGTGAATCGGCGGGAGGGCCCGTCACAGATACGCAGTATTTT.

The table lists this clone with a few counts. The gene calls are TRBV7-7 and TRBJ2-5; TRBD1 matches at 8 bases. The CDR3 has 15 residues. The ends lost 3 bases at V and 1 base at J; junction bases unmatched: 4. Germline V gene lookup returns CDR1 SSHAT and CDR2 FNYEAQ (reference sequence). The CDR3 sequence is CASSLATGVQETQYF. As DNA, the CDR3 is TGTGCCAGCAGCTTGGCGACAGGGGTCCAAGAGACCCAGTACTTC.

The chain uses TRBV30 and TRBJ2-5; D gene unclear. Germline lookup yields CDR1 GTSNPN and CDR2 SVGIG (reference sequence). This CDR3 region has 14 residues. Trimming took off 2 bases at V and 2 bases at J, with 12 bases between the two ends. Here the CDR3 reads CAWSPVVWQETQYF. CDR3 bases: TGTGCCTGGAGTCCGGTCGTGTGGCAAGAGACCCAGTACTTC.

The chain couples TRBV7-3 to TRBJ2-3, with 9 bases identical to TRBD2. Looked up from germline, CDR1 is SGHTA and CDR2 is FQGTGA. CDR3 length: 21 residues. V shed 0 bases, J shed 1 base, and the junction held 17 bases outside the gene matches. The CDR3: CASSLTSSRGPGLAGTDTQYF. CDR3 nucleotide sequence: TGTGCCAGCAGCTTAACGTCAAGTCGAGGTCCGGGACTAGCTGGCACAGATACGCAGTATTTT.

This clone has a handful of counts. The chain combines TRBV4-2 with TRBJ2-1, with D perhaps TRBD2 (5 bases). Germline loops: CDR1 LGHNA, CDR2 YNFKEQ. V was clipped by 4 bases and J by 0 bases, with 13 bases between them. The CDR3 covers 16 residues. In DNA form, the CDR3 reads TGTGCCAGCAGCCGAGAGGGCTCAAGCTCCTACAATGAGCAGTTCTTC. Translated, it gives CASSREGSSSYNEQFF.